What follows is one TCR beta chain and its context. Data came from immunoSEQ multiplex PCR; TCRdb stores just in-frame clones and leaves some out. The table has approximately 340,000 clones, 92% seen once. This entry belongs to a study of Ad26.COV2.S vaccination and SARS-CoV-2 variants. Germline V gives CDR1 LNHDA, CDR2 SQIVND (reference sequence). The V and J ends lost 5 bases and 6 bases, in that order; junction bases with no gene match: 7. The CDR3 runs 14 residues. The TCR originated in a human donor who had recovered from COVID-19. The genes are TRBV19 and TRBJ1-2; 9 bases are shared with TRBD1. Material: peripheral blood, obtained after recovery from COVID-19. CDR3 in amino acids: CASSGLDRGNGYTF. The DNA of the CDR3 is TGTGCCAGTAGTGGGTTGGACAGGGGTAATGGCTACACCTTC.